The next 8 T cell receptor beta chains were all read from a single sample in a study of blood T cell repertoires in COVID-19. The table came from immunoSEQ multiplex PCR; TCRdb's copy has only in-frame clones and leaves some out. Here the sample spans fewer than 150,000 clones, around four fifths being singletons. Sequenced input: PBMCs or T cells enriched from blood (not recorded which). All receptors come from a man under 40 who had recovered from COVID-19.

This chain connects TRBV10-2 to TRBJ2-2; TRBD2 matches 15 bases. The germline CDR1 and CDR2 sequences are WSHSY and SAAADI. The V and J ends lost 9 bases and 5 bases, in that order; junction bases with no gene match: 13. This CDR3 has 18 residues. Written as DNA, the CDR3 is TGCGCCAGTAAGCCCGGACTAGCGGGAGGGCCGGGTACCGGGGAGCTGTTTTTT. This translates into CASKPGLAGGPGTGELFF.

The chain couples TRBV9 to TRBJ1-6; D is unresolved. Germline V gene lookup returns CDR1 SGDLS and CDR2 YYNGEE. There are 15 residues in the CDR3. V lost 0 bases and J lost 0, with 4 bases in between. The DNA of the CDR3 is TGTGCCAGCAGCGTAGAGAGCTCCTATAATTCACCCCTCCACTTT. Its translation is CASSVESSYNSPLHF.

This chain uses TRBV27 with TRBJ1-6, with 7 bases fitting TRBD1. From germline, CDR1 is MNHEY and CDR2 SMNVEV (reference sequence). The CDR3 extends over 15 amino acids. The junction had 8 bases not matched to a gene; V was cut back by 5 bases and J by 7 bases. The CDR3 here is CASSPNRDSNSPLHF. The CDR3 bases are TGTGCCAGCAGTCCAAACCGGGACAGCAATTCACCCCTCCACTTT.

This clone was counted once. V usage is TRBV19 and J usage is TRBJ2-3; 10 bases match TRBD2. This CDR3 is built from 14 residues. The ends lost 6 bases at V and 5 bases at J; junction bases unmatched: 5. Germline values: CDR1 LNHDA, CDR2 SQIVND (reference sequence). The CDR3 here is CASRPSGRGDTQYF. In DNA form, the CDR3 reads TGTGCCAGTAGACCTAGCGGGAGAGGAGATACGCAGTATTTT.

The rearrangement joins TRBV28 to TRBJ2-1; 7 nucleotides match TRBD1. Germline CDR1 reads MDHEN; CDR2 reads SYDVKM. V shed 0 bases and J 7 bases; nucleotides not matched to a gene: 9. CDR3 length equals 16 residues. Here the CDR3 reads CASSLWQPGQKNEQFF. The CDR3, as DNA: TGTGCCAGCAGTTTATGGCAGCCGGGACAGAAAAATGAGCAGTTCTTC.

The chain has TRBV28 and TRBJ1-2; no reliable D call. There are 12 residues in the CDR3. The germline gives CDR1 MDHEN, CDR2 SYDVKM. V was shortened by 5 bases and J by 8 bases, with 12 bases between the two germline ends. CDR3 sequence (DNA): TGTGCCAGCAGTACGAACGGGAAAGGCTACACCTTC. Translation gives CASSTNGKGYTF.

This rearrangement joins TRBV2 to TRBJ1-2; possible D gene TRBD1, 6 bases. This CDR3 region has 13 residues. V was trimmed by 5 bases and J by 4 bases, leaving 11 bases between them. Germline values: CDR1 SNHLY, CDR2 FYNNEI. CDR3 bases: TGTGCCAGCAGTTCGCAGGGGACCTATGGCTACACCTTC. It encodes CASSSQGTYGYTF.

This clone is a singleton in its sample. The V and J genes are TRBV11-2 and TRBJ2-7; TRBD2 might be the D (7 bases). The germline V gene has CDR1 SGHAT and CDR2 FQNNGV. The V end was cut by 1 base, the J end by 4 bases, with 11 bases between. This CDR3 spans 14 amino acids. This chain's CDR3 is CASSLGGGGYEQYF. CDR3 in DNA: TGTGCCAGCAGCTTAGGGGGGGGCGGGTACGAGCAGTACTTC.